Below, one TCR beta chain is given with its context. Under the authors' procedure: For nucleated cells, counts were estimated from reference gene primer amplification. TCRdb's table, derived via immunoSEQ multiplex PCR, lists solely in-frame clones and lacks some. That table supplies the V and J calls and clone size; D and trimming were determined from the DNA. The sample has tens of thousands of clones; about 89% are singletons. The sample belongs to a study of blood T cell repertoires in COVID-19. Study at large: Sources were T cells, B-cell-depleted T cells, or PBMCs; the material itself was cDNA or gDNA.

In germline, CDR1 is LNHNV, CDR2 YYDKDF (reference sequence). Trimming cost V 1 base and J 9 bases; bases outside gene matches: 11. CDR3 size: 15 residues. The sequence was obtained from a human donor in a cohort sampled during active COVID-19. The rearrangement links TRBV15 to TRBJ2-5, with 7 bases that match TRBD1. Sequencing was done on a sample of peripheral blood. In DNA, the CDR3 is TGTGCCACCAGCAGAGTGGAAGAGGGCACAGGGGCCCAGTACTTC. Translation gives CATSRVEEGTGAQYF.